This T cell receptor (beta chain) appears in the sequencing data of a study of T cells in Graves' hyperthyroidism and ophthalmopathy. Germline V gene lookup returns CDR1 MNHEY and CDR2 SMNVEV (reference sequence). V lost 6 bases, J lost 1 base, and 12 bases stayed unmatched. The CDR3 runs 16 residues. RNA transcripts served as the template for amplifying TCR beta CDR3 regions. The HTBI primer set was used in a first-round RT-PCR of the TCR CDR3. Each CDR3 protein gets one entry after TCRdb re-called the multiplex PCR reads with MiXCR. Among around 340,000 distinct CDR3 sequences listed, about a sixth were seen once. This clonotype has at least ten counts.

Sequencing was done on a sample of blood. This TCR derives from a woman under 40 with Graves' hyperthyroidism that later progressed to Graves' ophthalmopathy. The chain recombines TRBV27 with TRBJ2-7, with 7 positions matching TRBD1. CDR3 region: CASRPGQLLPSYEQYF. In DNA, the CDR3 is TGTGCCAGCAGGCCGGGACAGCTGCTCCCTTCCTACGAGCAGTACTTC.